This T cell receptor (beta chain) was recovered during a study of blood T cells in healthy people across ages. In germline, CDR1 is SQVTM, CDR2 ANQGSEA. The CDR3 totals 16 residues. PCR was performed a second time for 7 to 11 cycles using a sample-barcoded 5' primer and a J-beta primer mix. One entry per CDR3 protein results from TCRdb running MiXCR on the 5' RACE reads. This sample has about 2 million distinct CDR3 sequences; less than 50% occur once, and the top ten carry 2.1%. On this clonotype itself: With a much larger clone just one base away, this may be a read error.

Healthy Caucasian individuals from Russia aged about 6 to 95 served as donors. Donors gave 9 to 10 milliliters of peripheral blood apiece. The sequencing input was blood. The sequence was obtained from a woman in her 40s in good health. The V call is TRBV29-1, the J call TRBJ2-5; no firm D call. CDR3 sequence reads: CSVVPFGRVSQATQYF. CDR3 sequence (DNA): TGCAGCGTTGTTCCTTTCGGCCGGGTCAGTCAAGCGACCCAGTACTTC. Supplemented by reference TRBV29-1 and TRBJ2-5, the full variable domain reads SAVISQKPSRDICQRGTSLTIQCQVDSQVTMMFWYRQQPGQSLTLIATANQGSEATYESGFVIDKFPISRPNLTFSTLTVSNMSPEDSSIYLCSVVPFGRVSQATQYFGPGTRLLVL.